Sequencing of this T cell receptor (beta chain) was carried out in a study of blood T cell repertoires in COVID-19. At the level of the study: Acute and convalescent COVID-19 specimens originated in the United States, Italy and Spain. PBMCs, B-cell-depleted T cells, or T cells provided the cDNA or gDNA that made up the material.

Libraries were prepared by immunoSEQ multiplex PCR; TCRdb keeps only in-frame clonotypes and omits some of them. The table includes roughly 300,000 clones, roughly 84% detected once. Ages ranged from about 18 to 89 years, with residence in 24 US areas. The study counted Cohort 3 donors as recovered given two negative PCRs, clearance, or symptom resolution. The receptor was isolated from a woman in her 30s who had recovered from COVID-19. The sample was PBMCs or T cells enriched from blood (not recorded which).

The DNA for the CDR3 is TGTGCCAGCAGCCTCCCTACCTATAATTCACCCCTCCACTTT. Translated: CASSLPTYNSPLHF. The chain carries TRBV7-6 and TRBJ1-6; unclear D gene. Germline CDR1 reads SGHVS; CDR2 reads FNYEAQ. This CDR3 comprises 14 residues. The V and J ends lost 5 bases and 2 bases respectively, with 7 bases between them.